The count of the clone carrying this TCR beta chain is one. What it binds is not known. The sample originates from a study of T cell responses to AZD1222 COVID-19 vaccine. Here immunoSEQ multiplex PCR was the method, and the copy in TCRdb shows in-frame clones only, minus some. Seen here are roughly 120,000 clones, 86% observed once, and the top ten hold about 16%. V dropped 3 bases and J dropped 2; count of bases not matched to a gene: 3. The CDR3 has 15 residues. Germline values: CDR1 MNHEY, CDR2 SMNVEV (reference sequence). Analyses pooled second doses at about 4 or about 12 weeks. Broader study findings: Spike-specific TCR repertoires showed rising breadth and depth after two AZD1222 doses. Donor demographics were predominantly white British with a female majority; clonal diversity may be underestimated.

Material: peripheral blood, obtained 28 days after the second AZD1222 dose. The chain is built from TRBV27 and TRBJ1-5; 8 nucleotides line up with TRBD1. This TCR was recovered from an adult who received the AZD1222 COVID-19 vaccine. CDR3 bases: TGTGCCAGCAGTTTCTACAGGGGGGGCAATCAGCCCCAGCATTTT. It yields the protein CASSFYRGGNQPQHF.